These 26 T cell receptor beta chains originate from one sample sequenced in a study of post-analysis software for immune sequencing data. No cognate antigen is known for these TCRs. Overall study findings and caveats: Patients carried five TRBV segments more frequently than controls did, and TRBV5-6, TRBV5-1 and TRBV20-1 were among them.

Built from TCR beta cDNA, the libraries had unique molecular identifiers in them. TCRdb redid the calling of the PCR reads with MiXCR, one entry per CDR3 protein. The profile covers some 890,000 distinct CDR3 sequences, with about 57% appearing a single time and under 6% taken by the ten largest. Sequencing was carried out using blood. The receptors shown here come from a girl aged 10-17 years with multiple sclerosis.

This clonotype was recorded a few times. J is TRBJ2-1 and V is TRBV19, with 8 bases lining up with TRBD1. V shed 6 bases and J 2 bases; nucleotides not matched to a gene: 6. CDR1 is LNHDA and CDR2 is SQIVND in the germline V gene (reference sequence). The CDR3 is 15 residues long. The CDR3 here is CASRARTGTYNEQFF. Written as DNA, the CDR3 is TGTGCCAGTAGAGCCAGGACAGGGACCTACAATGAGCAGTTCTTC.

Note on this clonotype: At one boundary the junction diverges from the germline segment, which might be a read error. The rearrangement joins TRBV29-1 to TRBJ1-5; D is possibly TRBD1 (6 bases). The germline V gene has CDR1 SQVTM and CDR2 ANQGSEA. CDR3 length: 14 residues. DNA of the CDR3: TGCAGCGCAACACAGGGTTCGAGCAATCAGCCCCGGCATTTT. Its protein is CSATQGSSNQPRHF.

This clonotype was detected only a few times. The gene calls are TRBV20-1 and TRBJ2-3, with TRBD2 matching over 7 bases. Germline V gene sequence: CDR1 DFQATT, CDR2 SNEGSKA (reference sequence). After removal of 3 bases from V and 2 bases from J, the junction contained 8 bases not matched to a gene. The CDR3 sequence is 15 residues long. This CDR3 reads CSASRASGNTDTQYF. CDR3 nucleotides: TGCAGTGCTAGTAGGGCTAGCGGAAACACAGATACGCAGTATTTT.

This clonotype was seen more than once but under ten times. The rearrangement joins TRBV7-2 to TRBJ2-1, with TRBD2 identical over 10 bases. This CDR3 region has 16 residues. Trimming removed 5 bases from V and 1 base from J; junction bases left unmatched: 5. Germline V gives CDR1 SGHTA, CDR2 FQGNSA. The CDR3 region is CASSTQAGGSYNEQFF. The CDR3 DNA sequence: TGTGCCAGCAGCACCCAAGCGGGGGGGTCCTACAATGAGCAGTTCTTC.

A few counts support this clonotype. CDR3 region: CASSPGSDGNQPQHF. CDR3 coding DNA: TGCGCCAGCAGCCCCGGGTCGGATGGCAATCAGCCCCAGCATTTT. V usage is TRBV5-1 and J usage is TRBJ1-5; D gene unclear. CDR1 SGHRS and CDR2 YFSETQ come from the germline V gene. Trimming removed 4 bases from V and 2 bases from J, with 13 bases in between. The CDR3 is 15 residues long.

V and J are TRBV4-1 and TRBJ2-3; weak D call: TRBD2 (5 bases). The germline V gene encodes CDR1 MGHRA and CDR2 YSYEKL. Trimming left V 2 bases short and J 4 bases short, with 10 bases between. The CDR3 spans 14 residues. The CDR3 nucleotides are TGCGCCAGCAGCCAAAGGACTCGGGCAGATACGCAGTATTTT. Its protein product is CASSQRTRADTQYF.

The CDR3 sequence is CASSQDKAGGTDTQYF. The CDR3, as DNA: TGCGCCAGCAGCCAAGACAAAGCGGGAGGAACAGATACGCAGTATTTT. The genes are TRBV4-1 and TRBJ2-3, with 9 bases that match TRBD2. J gave up 3 bases and V 0 bases, and 4 bases lay outside the gene matches. Germline V gene data show CDR1 as MGHRA and CDR2 as YSYEKL. The CDR3 is made up of 16 amino acids.

The V gene is TRBV5-1, the J gene TRBJ1-2, with TRBD1 identical over 7 bases. The CDR3 is 14 residues long. The ends lost 4 bases at V and 7 bases at J; junction bases unmatched: 10. Per germline, CDR1 SGHRS and CDR2 YFSETQ. The CDR3 here is CASSPDRAHGGYTF. Written as DNA, the CDR3 is TGCGCCAGCAGCCCCGACAGGGCGCACGGTGGCTACACCTTC.

The rearrangement joins TRBV7-9 to TRBJ2-7; unclear D gene. Germline V gene sequence: CDR1 SEHNR, CDR2 FQNEAQ (reference sequence). V lost 1 base, J lost 4 bases, and 11 bases lay in between. CDR3 size: 14 residues. This CDR3 is CASSLDAALYEQYF. The CDR3, as DNA: TGTGCCAGCAGCTTAGACGCGGCCTTATACGAGCAGTACTTC.

The CDR3 nucleotides read TGTGCCAGCAGCGGACTGACTAGTCCAAGTAGTGAGCAGTATTTT. Residues: CASSGLTSPSSEQYF. The rearrangement links TRBV7-9 to TRBJ2-3; maybe TRBD2 (6 bases). The germline gives CDR1 SEHNR, CDR2 FQNEAQ (reference sequence). V was clipped by 5 bases and J by 11 bases, with 23 bases between them. This CDR3 spans 15 amino acids.

This clonotype was observed a handful of times. The chain employs TRBV4-1 and TRBJ1-1; the D is unclear. The CDR3 is 15 residues long. CDR1 and CDR2 (germline): MGHRA, YSYEKL. The V end was cut by 10 bases, the J end by 4 bases, with 22 bases between. The CDR3 nucleotides read TGCGCCACACGATTCCAAACGGGTTCAGGCACTGAAGCTTTCTTT. Amino acids: CATRFQTGSGTEAFF.

This sequence joins TRBV10-1 and TRBJ2-2, with a tentative D call TRBD1 (5 bases). Trimming stripped 3 bases from V and 4 bases from J, with 12 bases between. The CDR3 has 15 residues. Looked up from germline, CDR1 is WNHNN and CDR2 is SYGVQD (reference sequence). The CDR3 spells CASSEQVIGTGELFF. CDR3 bases: TGCGCCAGCAGTGAACAGGTTATCGGCACCGGGGAGCTGTTTTTT.

The rearrangement uses TRBV2 and TRBJ2-3; 8 nucleotides match TRBD1. Germline V CDR1 and CDR2: SNHLY, FYNNEI. V was pared by 6 bases and J by 5 bases, with 7 bases of the junction left unmatched. The CDR3 sequence is 14 residues long. CDR3 loop: CASRKDRVGDTQYF. CDR3 sequence (DNA): TGTGCCAGCAGGAAGGACAGGGTGGGAGATACGCAGTATTTT. The complete variable domain, with remaining parts taken from reference TRBV2 and TRBJ2-3, reads EPEVTQTPSHQVTQMGQEVILRCVPISNHLYFYWYRQILGQKVEFLVSFYNNEISEKSEIFDDQFSVERPDGSNFTLKIRSTKLEDSAMYFCASRKDRVGDTQYFGPGTRLTVL.

The CDR3 DNA sequence: TGCAGCGTTGAGCCCGGACTAGCGGGGCTGAATGAGCAGTTCTTC. Translated, it gives CSVEPGLAGLNEQFF. The chain combines TRBV29-1 with TRBJ2-1, with 12 bases identical to TRBD2. This CDR3 comprises 15 residues. CDR1 is SQVTM, CDR2 ANQGSEA, per germline. V was clipped by 3 bases and J by 7 bases; unmatched bases: 7.

This clonotype was detected a few times. CDR3 amino acids: CATRRQGNPGHQPQHF. The CDR3 bases are TGTGCCACCCGAAGACAGGGGAACCCCGGCCATCAGCCCCAGCATTTT. The chain joins TRBV15 to TRBJ1-5, with 8 bases matching TRBD1. CDR3 size: 16 residues. V was pared by 8 bases and J by 5 bases, with 14 bases of the junction left unmatched. The germline gives CDR1 LNHNV, CDR2 YYDKDF (reference sequence).

The V gene is TRBV7-3, the J gene TRBJ1-4, with a tentative D call TRBD1 (5 bases). V lost 0 bases and J lost 12, with 20 bases in between. The CDR3 sequence is 16 residues long. CDR1 and CDR2 (germline): SGHTA, FQGTGA. The CDR3 DNA follows: TGTGCCAGCAGCTTAACCTCAGGGACCCTCTTAACGGAACTGTTTTTT. Translated: CASSLTSGTLLTELFF.

On this clonotype itself: Sequence at one end of the junction differs from germline and may be a read error. The V and J genes are TRBV5-4 and TRBJ2-1; 13 positions agree with TRBD2. CDR3 size: 16 residues. CDR1 is SGHNT and CDR2 is YYREEE in the germline V gene (reference sequence). In DNA, the CDR3 is TGTGCCAGCAGCGGACGGACTAGCGGGGGTTACAATGAGCGGTTCTTC. Its translation: CASSGRTSGGYNERFF. Based on the CDR3 plus reference TRBV5-4 and TRBJ2-1, the full variable domain is ETGVTQSPTHLIKTRGQQVTLRCSSQSGHNTVSWYQQALGQGPQFIFQYYREEENGRGNFPPRFSGLQFPNYSSELNVNALELDDSALYLCASSGRTSGGYNERFFGPGTRLTVL.

There are a few counts of this clonotype. V is TRBV29-1 and J is TRBJ1-2; D gene ambiguous. V shed 6 bases and J shed 2 bases, with 10 bases lying between them. Germline V CDR1 and CDR2: SQVTM, ANQGSEA. CDR3 length: 12 residues. The CDR3 is CSVLLGNYGYTF. The CDR3 DNA is TGCAGCGTCCTTCTCGGGAACTATGGCTACACCTTC.

V is TRBV28 and J is TRBJ2-5, with a tentative D call TRBD2 (6 bases). The germline V and J ends were trimmed by 5 bases and 2 bases, with 12 bases remaining between them. The length of the CDR3 is 14 residues. Germline lookup yields CDR1 MDHEN and CDR2 SYDVKM. As DNA, the CDR3 is TGTGCCAGCAGTCGACTAGTAAATCAAGAGACCCAGTACTTC. This translates into CASSRLVNQETQYF. The complete variable domain, with remaining parts taken from reference TRBV28 and TRBJ2-5, reads DVKVTQSSRYLVKRTGEKVFLECVQDMDHENMFWYRQDPGLGLRLIYFSYDVKMKEKGDIPEGYSVSREKKERFSLILESASTNQTSMYLCASSRLVNQETQYFGPGTRLLVL.

This chain links TRBV7-3 with TRBJ2-3, with a tentative D call TRBD2 (5 bases). The CDR3 extends over 14 amino acids. Trimming left V 5 bases short and J 0 bases short, with 9 bases between. Germline CDR1 and CDR2: SGHTA and FQGTGA. CDR3 residues: CASSEGFSTDTQYF. Written as DNA, the CDR3 is TGTGCCAGCAGCGAGGGCTTCAGCACAGATACGCAGTATTTT.

This rearrangement joins TRBV20-1 to TRBJ1-4; D is unresolved. V lost 6 bases to trimming and J lost 10 bases, with 18 bases between them. From germline, CDR1 is DFQATT and CDR2 SNEGSKA (reference sequence). The CDR3 is made up of 13 amino acids. CDR3 residues: CSAAFGRGGKLFF. In nucleotides, the CDR3 is TGCAGTGCGGCCTTTGGCCGTGGAGGAAAACTGTTTTTT.

The chain uses TRBV27 and TRBJ2-3; 10 bases match TRBD2. This CDR3 spans 18 amino acids. Trimming cost V 2 bases and J 5 bases; bases outside gene matches: 13. Looked up from germline, CDR1 is MNHEY and CDR2 is SMNVEV (reference sequence). This chain's CDR3 is CASSLIGFSSGSVDTQYF. CDR3 nucleotides: TGTGCCAGCAGTTTAATAGGGTTTTCTAGCGGGAGTGTAGATACGCAGTATTTT.

The chain links TRBV5-1 to TRBJ2-1, with 8 bases lining up with TRBD2. The CDR3 length is 15 residues. V was clipped by 5 bases and J by 7 bases; unmatched bases: 11. CDR1 is SGHRS and CDR2 is YFSETQ in the germline V gene. The CDR3 here is CASRGLGGAENEQFF. As DNA, the CDR3 is TGCGCCAGCAGAGGTCTCGGGGGGGCCGAGAATGAGCAGTTCTTC.

The chain employs TRBV20-1 and TRBJ2-4; 7 bases map to TRBD2. With 1 base clipped from V and 6 bases from J, the junction kept 9 bases outside the gene matches. Germline CDR1 and CDR2: DFQATT and SNEGSKA (reference sequence). CDR3 length equals 15 residues. The CDR3 here is CSARAPGGRLNIQYF. CDR3 DNA sequence: TGCAGTGCTAGAGCCCCGGGAGGTAGATTAAACATTCAGTACTTC.

V is TRBV10-3 and J is TRBJ2-1; possibly TRBD2 for D (5 bases). The V end was cut by 0 bases, the J end by 9 bases, with 18 bases between. This CDR3 is built from 16 residues. The V gene's germline CDR1 is ENHRY and CDR2 SYGVKD. CDR3 amino acids: CAISESRLASQSEQFF. CDR3 in DNA: TGTGCCATCAGTGAGTCGAGGCTAGCATCACAGTCTGAGCAGTTCTTC.

This clonotype was observed a few times. The genes are TRBV20-1 and TRBJ1-2, with 11 bases aligning to TRBD1. J gave up 3 bases and V 0 bases, and 3 bases lay outside the gene matches. CDR1 DFQATT and CDR2 SNEGSKA come from the germline V gene (reference sequence). The CDR3 runs to 15 residues. DNA for the CDR3: TGCAGTGCTAGAGATTGGGGACAGGGGGACTATGGCTACACCTTC. Its protein product is CSARDWGQGDYGYTF.